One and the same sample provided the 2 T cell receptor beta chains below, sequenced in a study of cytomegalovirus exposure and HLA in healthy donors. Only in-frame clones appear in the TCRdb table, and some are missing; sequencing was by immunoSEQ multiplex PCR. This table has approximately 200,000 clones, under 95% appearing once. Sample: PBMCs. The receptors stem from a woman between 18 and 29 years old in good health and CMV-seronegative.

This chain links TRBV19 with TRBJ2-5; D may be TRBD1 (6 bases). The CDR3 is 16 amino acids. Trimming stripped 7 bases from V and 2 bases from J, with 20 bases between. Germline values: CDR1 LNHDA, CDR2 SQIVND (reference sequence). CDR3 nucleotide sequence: TGTGCCAGTACCCCACGGATGGTAGGGGGACAAGAGACCCAGTACTTC. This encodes CASTPRMVGGQETQYF.

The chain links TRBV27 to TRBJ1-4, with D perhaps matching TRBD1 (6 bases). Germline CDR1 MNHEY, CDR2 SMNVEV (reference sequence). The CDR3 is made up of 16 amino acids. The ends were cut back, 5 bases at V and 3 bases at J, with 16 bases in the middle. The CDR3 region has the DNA TGTGCCAGCAGTCCCCGGGCAGGGGTGGCTAATGAAAAACTGTTTTTT. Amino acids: CASSPRAGVANEKLFF.